The source of this TCR beta chain is a study of T cells in localized non-small cell lung cancer. This clone was observed at least ten times. Germline-derived CDR1 and CDR2 are MNHNY and SVGAGI (reference sequence). The CDR3 covers 14 residues. Between the trimmed V and J ends, which lost 0 bases and 7 bases, there was a span of 9 bases. TCRdb keeps only in-frame clones here, not all; method: immunoSEQ multiplex PCR. The sample has about 51,000 clones, around 86% seen once; the top ten hold roughly a sixth. The source was peripheral blood mononuclear cells, collected before any cancer treatment. This rearrangement joins TRBV6-6 to TRBJ2-2, with D tentatively TRBD1 or TRBD2 (5 bases each). The receptor was isolated from a man between 40 and 70 years old with stage III lung adenocarcinoma. For the CDR3, the DNA is TGTGCCAGCAGTTACTCAGGGGAGAGCGGGGAGCTGTTTTTT. Amino acid sequence: CASSYSGESGELFF.